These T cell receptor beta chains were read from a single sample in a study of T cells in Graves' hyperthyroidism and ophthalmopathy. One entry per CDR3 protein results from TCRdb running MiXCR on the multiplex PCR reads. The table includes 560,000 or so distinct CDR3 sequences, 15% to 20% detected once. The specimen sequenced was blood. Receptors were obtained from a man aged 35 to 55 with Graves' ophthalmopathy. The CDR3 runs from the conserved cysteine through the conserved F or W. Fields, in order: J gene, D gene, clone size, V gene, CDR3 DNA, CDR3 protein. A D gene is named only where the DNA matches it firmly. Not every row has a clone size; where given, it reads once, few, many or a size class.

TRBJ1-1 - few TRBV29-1 TGCAGCGTCGGACAGCGGAACACTGAAGCTTTCTTT CSVGQRNTEAFF
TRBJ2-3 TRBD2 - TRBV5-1 TGCGCCAGCGACCCCGGGCGCGGGAGTCCCACAGATACGCAGTATTTT CASDPGRGSPTDTQYF
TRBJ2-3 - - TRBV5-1 TGCGCCAGCAGCTTCCGACTTCTGGGGCGCACAGATACGCAGTATTTT CASSFRLLGRTDTQYF
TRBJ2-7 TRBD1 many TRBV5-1 TGCGCCAGCAGCCCGGGACAGCCAGCCTACGAGCAGTACTTC CASSPGQPAYEQYF
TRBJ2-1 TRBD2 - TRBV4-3 TGCGCCAGCAGCCAAGACAGACTAGCGGGAGCAAATGAGCAGTTCTTC CASSQDRLAGANEQFF
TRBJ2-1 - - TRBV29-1 TGCAGCGCCGACGGGCAGGTCTACAATGAGCAGTTCTTC CSADGQVYNEQFF
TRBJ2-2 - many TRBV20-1 TGCAGTGCTAGAGGGACAGACAACACCGGGGAGCTGTTTTTT CSARGTDNTGELFF
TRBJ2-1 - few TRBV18 TGTGCCAGCTCACGCTCGCAGGGGAGTTCGAATGAGCAGTTCTTC CASSRSQGSSNEQFF
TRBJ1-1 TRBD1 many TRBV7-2 TGTGCCAGCAGCCCGGACAGGCAAAGAACTGGTGCTGAAGCTTTCTTT CASSPDRQRTGAEAFF
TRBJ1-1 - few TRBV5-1 TGCGCCAGCAGCTACGCTGACGGGAACACTGAAGCTTTCTTT CASSYADGNTEAFF
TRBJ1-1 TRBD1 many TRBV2 TGTGCCAGCAGTGAGTTCGACAGGGGGCGAACTGAAGCTTTCTTT CASSEFDRGRTEAFF
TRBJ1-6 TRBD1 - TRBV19 TGTGCCAGTAATACAGGGGGGGGGAATTCACCCCTCCACTTT CASNTGGGNSPLHF
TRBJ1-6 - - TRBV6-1 TGTGCCAGCAAGGCAGGGGCGGGTTCACCCCTCCACTTT CASKAGAGSPLHF
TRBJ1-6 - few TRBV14 TGTGCCAGCAGCCAACGGGGTTATAATTCACCCCTCCACTTT CASSQRGYNSPLHF
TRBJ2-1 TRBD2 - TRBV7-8 TGTGCCAGCGGGGGGAAACAGGGGGGAGCGACTAGCGGGACGACCTACAATGAGCAGTCCTTC CASGGKQGGATSGTTYNEQSF